Sequencing of this T cell receptor beta chain was carried out in a study of cytomegalovirus exposure and HLA in healthy donors. Whole-study context: A previous analysis identified 95 million to 140 million unique TCR beta sequences derived from 180 million or so T cells. Study conclusions and caveats: TRBV6-2, TRBV6-3 and some other V segments were unresolvable in 87-base-pair reads. Later analysis placed DRB1 highest and HLA-C lowest in TCR association rates, which differed by HLA locus. Presence/absence analyses assumed roughly uniform sequencing depth across donors, which may not hold.

Primers included in the PCR were 60 Vbeta and 13 Jbeta primers. Repertoires were generated with immunoSEQ multiplex PCR, while TCRdb's copy carries only in-frame clones and drops some. The table lists some 120,000 clones, 75% to 85% of them singletons. With respect to this clone: The antigen remains unidentified.

The CDR3 runs 16 residues. Germline V lookup: CDR1 LNHDA, CDR2 SQIVND (reference sequence). Trimming took off 4 bases at V and 8 bases at J, with 20 bases between the two ends. The clonotype was recovered from a young woman in good health and CMV-seropositive. The chain joins TRBV19 to TRBJ1-4, with D perhaps TRBD1 (5 bases). Sequenced: PBMCs. The CDR3 region is CASSTNNGASGEKLFF. As DNA, the CDR3 is TGTGCCAGTAGTACTAACAACGGGGCCAGCGGGGAAAAACTGTTTTTT. Combining the CDR3 with reference TRBV19 and TRBJ1-4 gives the whole variable domain DGGITQSPKYLFRKEGQNVTLSCEQNLNHDAMYWYRQDPGQGLRLIYYSQIVNDFQKGDIAEGYSVSREKKESFPLTVTSAQKNPTAFYLCASSTNNGASGEKLFFGSGTQLSVL.